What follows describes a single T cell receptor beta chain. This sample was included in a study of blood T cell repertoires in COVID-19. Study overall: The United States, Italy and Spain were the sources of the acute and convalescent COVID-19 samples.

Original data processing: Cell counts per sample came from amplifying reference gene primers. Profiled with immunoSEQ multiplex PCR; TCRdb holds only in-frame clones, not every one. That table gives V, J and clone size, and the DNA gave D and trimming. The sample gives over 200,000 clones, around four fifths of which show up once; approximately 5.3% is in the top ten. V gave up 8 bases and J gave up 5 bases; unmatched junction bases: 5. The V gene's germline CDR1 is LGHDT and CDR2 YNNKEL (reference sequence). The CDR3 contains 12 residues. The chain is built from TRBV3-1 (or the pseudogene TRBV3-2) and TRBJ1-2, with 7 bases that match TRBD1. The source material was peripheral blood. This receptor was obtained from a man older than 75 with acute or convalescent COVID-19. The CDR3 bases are TGTGCCAGCCAGGGGGTTGGATATGGCTACACCTTC. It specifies CASQGVGYGYTF.